The 31 T cell receptor beta chains given below trace back to one sample, sequenced in a study of blood T cell repertoires in COVID-19. TCRdb's copy holds only in-frame clones and misses some; the assay was immunoSEQ multiplex PCR. The sample yields about 210,000 clones, over 75% seen once. Sequencing was done on a sample of PBMCs or T cells enriched from blood (not recorded which). The receptors here all came from a man aged 30 to 39 with acute COVID-19.

V usage is TRBV9 and J usage is TRBJ2-5; tentative D call: TRBD1 (7 bases). CDR1 and CDR2 from the germline V gene are SGDLS and YYNGEE. The CDR3 spans 14 residues. V was clipped by 0 bases and J by 4 bases, with 10 bases between them. CDR3 loop: CASSVEQGGETQYF. CDR3 DNA: TGTGCCAGCAGCGTAGAGCAGGGGGGAGAGACCCAGTACTTC.

The V and J genes are TRBV5-1 and TRBJ1-1; D is undetermined. V was shortened by 0 bases and J by 0 bases, with 9 bases between the two germline ends. Germline V gene lookup returns CDR1 SGHRS and CDR2 YFSETQ. The CDR3 extends over 15 amino acids. This CDR3 reads CASSLDPGMNTEAFF. DNA of the CDR3: TGCGCCAGCAGCTTGGATCCGGGTATGAACACTGAAGCTTTCTTT.

This clone was observed a single time. The rearrangement uses TRBV4-1 and TRBJ1-4; D is possibly TRBD1 (6 bases). The V gene lost 0 bases and the J gene lost 13 bases, with 9 bases spanning the gap. The germline V gene encodes CDR1 MGHRA and CDR2 YSYEKL. The CDR3 is made up of 12 amino acids. The CDR3 reads CASSQDRGALFF. The CDR3 DNA follows: TGCGCCAGCAGCCAAGATCGGGGGGCACTGTTTTTT.

This clone was recorded only once. The chain couples TRBV25-1 to TRBJ2-7; D gene ambiguous. Between the trimmed V and J ends, which lost 3 bases and 0 bases, there was a span of 12 bases. Germline V gives CDR1 MGHDK, CDR2 SYGVNS. The CDR3 has 15 amino acids. The CDR3 DNA is TGTGCCAGCAGTGATCAGTCCGATTACTCCTACGAGCAGTACTTC. Protein sequence: CASSDQSDYSYEQYF.

The chain links TRBV1 to TRBJ2-1; the table assigns TRBD2, which was not confirmed against the DNA. TRBV1 is a documented pseudogene. CDR3 size: 20 residues. This CDR3 reads CTSSPGASGGAVESYNEQFF. In nucleotides, the CDR3 is TGCACCAGCAGCCCTGGTGCGAGCGGGGGGGCCGTGGAATCCTACAATGAGCAGTTCTTC.

The V gene is TRBV4-1, the J gene TRBJ1-4; 12 bases are shared with TRBD1. The CDR3 runs to 17 residues. The junction had 11 bases not matched to a gene; V was cut back by 4 bases and J by 8 bases. CDR1 and CDR2 from the germline V gene are MGHRA and YSYEKL. The CDR3 nucleotides are TGCGCCAGCAGCCGGTTACCGGGACAGGGGGCCGGGGAAAAACTGTTTTTT. It translates to CASSRLPGQGAGEKLFF.

This rearrangement joins TRBV11-2 to TRBJ1-5, with D unclear. The CDR3 is made up of 13 amino acids. Trimming left V 5 bases short and J 6 bases short, with 11 bases between. Germline V gene data show CDR1 as SGHAT and CDR2 as FQNNGV. CDR3 DNA: TGTGCCAGCAGCCCCGGGGAGGGTCAGCCCCAGCATTTT. It codes for CASSPGEGQPQHF.

V usage is TRBV20-1 and J usage is TRBJ2-1; D gene uncertain. V was pared by 6 bases and J by 12 bases, with 15 bases between. The CDR3 consists of 11 residues. Germline CDR1 is DFQATT and CDR2 is SNEGSKA (reference sequence). The CDR3 nucleotides read TGCAGTGCCCCGAGGCCTGGCGGGCAGTTCTTC. It yields the protein CSAPRPGGQFF.

This chain joins TRBV5-4 and TRBJ2-4, with TRBD2 matching 10 bases. CDR3 length: 15 residues. Germline V gives CDR1 SGHNT, CDR2 YYREEE (reference sequence). V lost 4 bases to trimming and J lost 5 bases; unmatched junction nucleotides: 6. The chain's CDR3 is CASSRDTSGENIQYF. CDR3 in DNA: TGTGCCAGCAGCCGGGATACTAGCGGGGAAAACATTCAGTACTTC.

The rearrangement joins TRBV7-7 to TRBJ1-5, with unresolved D. V gave up 3 bases and J gave up 0 bases, with 9 bases separating them. Germline V gene data show CDR1 as SSHAT and CDR2 as FNYEAQ (reference sequence). CDR3 length equals 15 residues. The CDR3 coding sequence is TGTGCCAGCAGCTTCGGTCCTTATAGCAATCAGCCCCAGCATTTT. This codes for CASSFGPYSNQPQHF.

This chain connects TRBV11-2 to TRBJ2-5, with TRBD1 matching over 11 bases. V lost 1 base to trimming and J lost 3 bases; unmatched junction nucleotides: 4. The germline gives CDR1 SGHAT, CDR2 FQNNGV. This CDR3 region has 16 residues. CDR3 sequence reads: CASSLGDRGSEETQYF. The DNA for the CDR3 is TGTGCCAGCAGCTTAGGGGACAGGGGGTCAGAAGAGACCCAGTACTTC.

V is TRBV15 and J is TRBJ2-5; a weak D match, TRBD2 (6 bases). CDR1 is LNHNV and CDR2 is YYDKDF in the germline V gene (reference sequence). The V gene lost 3 bases and the J gene lost 4 bases, with 18 bases spanning the gap. The CDR3 is 16 amino acids. As DNA, the CDR3 is TGTGCCACCAGCAGCCCCCCGGCGGGGTCTGCAGAGACCCAGTACTTC. Translation: CATSSPPAGSAETQYF.

The DNA of the CDR3 is TGTGCCAGTACCGTGGGGGGGGGACGAGGCACTGAAGCTTTCTTT. It encodes CASTVGGGRGTEAFF. The chain employs TRBV19 and TRBJ1-1, with D tentatively TRBD1 (5 bases). This CDR3 region has 15 residues. Trimming stripped 7 bases from V and 4 bases from J, with 19 bases between. CDR1 is LNHDA and CDR2 is SQIVND in the germline V gene (reference sequence).

The chain links TRBV6-5 to TRBJ2-7; 9 bases align to TRBD2. The length of the CDR3 is 16 residues. CDR1 and CDR2 from the germline V gene are MNHEY and SVGAGI. The trim removed 2 bases at V and 6 bases at J, leaving 11 bases unmatched. The CDR3 DNA follows: TGTGCCAGCAGTTACCCCGCGGGGGGGTTATCCGCCGAGCAGTACTTC. Amino acid sequence: CASSYPAGGLSAEQYF.

This chain connects TRBV5-5 to TRBJ1-5; TRBD1 matches at 8 bases. CDR1 and CDR2 (germline): SGHKS, YYEKEE (reference sequence). The CDR3 is made up of 14 amino acids. V shed 3 bases, J shed 4 bases, and the junction held 3 bases outside the gene matches. Here the CDR3 reads CASSSHRGNQPQHF. CDR3 DNA: TGTGCCAGCAGCTCCCACAGGGGGAATCAGCCCCAGCATTTT.

V gene TRBV3-1 (or the pseudogene TRBV3-2) combines with J gene TRBJ2-7, with TRBD1 matching over 11 bases. Germline V gives CDR1 LGHDT, CDR2 YNNKEL (reference sequence). Germline trimming cut 3 bases from V and 3 bases from J; bases unmatched to any gene: 7. This CDR3 spans 16 amino acids. DNA of the CDR3: TGTGCCAGCAGCCATGGGACAGGGGGAGGTAACTACGAGCAGTACTTC. Translating it yields CASSHGTGGGNYEQYF.

V and J are TRBV10-1 and TRBJ2-3; 15 positions match TRBD2. Germline CDR1 is WNHNN and CDR2 is SYGVQD (reference sequence). The CDR3 covers 19 residues. With V trimmed by 6 bases and J by 0 bases, 10 bases remained unmatched. CDR3 residues: CASRRPGLAGGTSTDTQYF. CDR3 in DNA: TGCGCCAGCAGACGACCTGGACTAGCGGGGGGGACTAGCACAGATACGCAGTATTTT.

This rearrangement joins TRBV2 to TRBJ1-2; D call uncertain. V lost 4 bases and J 8 bases, leaving 14 bases between the germline ends. The CDR3 extends over 13 amino acids. The V gene's germline CDR1 is SNHLY and CDR2 FYNNEI. The CDR3 here is CASSARGLGGYTF. Here the CDR3 DNA reads TGTGCCAGCAGTGCACGCGGACTGGGAGGCTACACCTTC.

With respect to this clone: Other DNA variants within this sample encode the same CDR3. V and J are TRBV18 and TRBJ1-3; D is perhaps TRBD1 (5 bases). Trimming took off 6 bases at V and 1 base at J, with 7 bases between the two ends. There are 13 residues in the CDR3. Germline CDR1 and CDR2: KGHSH and LQKENI. The CDR3 bases are TGTGCCAGCTCCCAGGGATCTGGAAACACCATATATTTT. The encoded protein is CASSQGSGNTIYF.

This clone appeared once. The J gene is TRBJ2-7, the V gene TRBV25-1, with 7 bases lining up with TRBD2. V lost 7 bases, J lost 0 bases, and 3 bases stayed unmatched. Germline loops: CDR1 MGHDK, CDR2 SYGVNS. The CDR3 totals 13 residues. This CDR3 is CASTGTNSYEQYF. DNA for the CDR3: TGTGCCAGCACTGGGACTAACTCCTACGAGCAGTACTTC.

Note on this clone: This specimen includes other DNA sequences encoding the same CDR3. The chain combines TRBV6-5 with TRBJ1-2, with 9 bases matching TRBD1. This CDR3 contains 15 residues. V gave up 6 bases and J gave up 2 bases; unmatched junction bases: 7. The V gene's germline CDR1 is MNHEY and CDR2 SVGAGI. The chain's CDR3 is CASRETGGPNYGYTF. In DNA form, the CDR3 reads TGTGCCAGCAGGGAGACAGGGGGGCCCAACTATGGCTACACCTTC.

The rearrangement joins TRBV5-1 to TRBJ1-2; a weak D match, TRBD1 (5 bases). Germline V CDR1 and CDR2: SGHRS, YFSETQ. V was pared by 4 bases and J by 8 bases, with 21 bases between. CDR3 length: 15 residues. The CDR3 is CASSAQQDSMGGYTF. The CDR3 nucleotides read TGCGCCAGCAGCGCACAACAGGATTCTATGGGCGGCTACACCTTC.

This rearrangement joins TRBV5-1 to TRBJ1-2; no clear D gene. Germline-derived CDR1 and CDR2 are SGHRS and YFSETQ. Trimming took off 1 base at V and 3 bases at J, with 10 bases between the two ends. The CDR3 spans 14 residues. CDR3: CASSLRPGDYGYTF. Here the CDR3 DNA reads TGCGCCAGCAGCTTGCGCCCAGGCGACTATGGCTACACCTTC.

In this sample, this clone turned up many times. V usage is TRBV2 and J usage is TRBJ1-4; TRBD1 agrees at 7 bases. The CDR3 covers 14 residues. Trimming removed 6 bases from V and 5 bases from J; junction bases left unmatched: 6. Looked up from germline, CDR1 is SNHLY and CDR2 is FYNNEI. CDR3 coding DNA: TGTGCCAGCAGGGCCGGGACAGAAAATGAAAAACTGTTTTTT. Translation gives CASRAGTENEKLFF.

The rearrangement joins TRBV7-9 to TRBJ2-7, with TRBD1 identical over 7 bases. There are 15 residues in the CDR3. The V segment lost 2 bases and the J segment 6 bases; nucleotides outside the gene matches: 10. CDR1 SEHNR and CDR2 FQNEAQ come from the germline V gene (reference sequence). DNA of the CDR3: TGTGCCAGCAGCTTAATGGGAGACAGGGCAATCGAGCAGTACTTC. The encoded protein is CASSLMGDRAIEQYF.

The chain combines TRBV5-1 with TRBJ1-6; 7 nucleotides align to TRBD1. Unmatched junction bases numbered 4, after V lost 3 bases and J lost 7 bases. Germline V gene lookup returns CDR1 SGHRS and CDR2 YFSETQ. The length of the CDR3 is 14 residues. CDR3 DNA sequence: TGCGCCAGCAGCTCCCGGGACAGAAATTCACCCCTCCACTTT. Amino acid sequence: CASSSRDRNSPLHF.

V usage is TRBV29-1 and J usage is TRBJ1-2; TRBD1 aligns across 8 bases. CDR3 length: 11 residues. Trimming removed 6 bases from V and 7 bases from J; junction bases left unmatched: 4. Germline loops: CDR1 SQVTM, CDR2 ANQGSEA. The CDR3 bases are TGCAGCGTCCTAGACAGGGGTGGCTACACCTTC. Its translation: CSVLDRGGYTF.

The rearrangement joins TRBV4-1 to TRBJ2-3; TRBD2 matches 11 bases. With V trimmed by 2 bases and J by 2 bases, 6 bases remained unmatched. This CDR3 comprises 17 residues. Germline lookup yields CDR1 MGHRA and CDR2 YSYEKL. CDR3 loop: CASSQYLSGGVTDTQYF. The CDR3 coding sequence is TGCGCCAGCAGCCAATACCTTAGCGGGGGGGTCACAGATACGCAGTATTTT.

The rearrangement uses TRBV19 and TRBJ1-2; 8 nucleotides agree with TRBD1. The CDR3 totals 14 residues. The germline V gene encodes CDR1 LNHDA and CDR2 SQIVND (reference sequence). Trimming at V came to 5 bases and at J to 3 bases, leaving 5 bases not matched to a gene. The DNA for the CDR3 is TGTGCCAGTAGTCCCCCGGACAGGGACTATGGCTACACCTTC. This codes for CASSPPDRDYGYTF.

The gene calls are TRBV29-1 and TRBJ1-2, with TRBD1 matching over 7 bases. CDR3 length equals 12 residues. V lost 7 bases and J lost 8; bases outside the gene matches: 10. Germline V gives CDR1 SQVTM, CDR2 ANQGSEA. This CDR3 reads CSAGEGAEGYTF. For the CDR3, the DNA is TGCAGCGCGGGGGAGGGGGCGGAGGGCTACACCTTC.

The chain recombines TRBV10-2 with TRBJ1-1; D might be TRBD1 (5 bases). CDR1 and CDR2 (germline): WSHSY, SAAADI. The length of the CDR3 is 14 residues. Between the trimmed V and J ends, which lost 0 bases and 7 bases, there was a span of 12 bases. DNA of the CDR3: TGCGCCAGCAGTGAGTCGTCGTTGGGGGGTGAAGCTTTCTTT. Protein sequence: CASSESSLGGEAFF.